This T cell receptor (beta chain) was sequenced during a study of type 1 and type 2 diabetes patients. Whole-study context: From PBMCs, CD4+ and CD8+ T cells were isolated by magnetic microbeads. Study findings and constraints: Age and gender were not matched between study groups.

With regard to this clonotype: Its antigen is undetermined.

The CDR3 has 16 residues. Looked up from germline, CDR1 is SGDLS and CDR2 is YYNGEE. The ends were cut back, 1 base at V and 1 base at J, with 14 bases in the middle. All diabetic donors were classified as either type 1 or type 2 diabetes. Amplification started from genomic DNA. Multiplex PCR with 30 forward and 13 reverse primers amplified the TCR beta CDR3. TCRdb reprocessed the multiplex PCR reads via MiXCR and lists one record per CDR3 protein. The sample has fewer than 300,000 distinct CDR3 sequences; over 45% are singletons. What was sequenced was peripheral blood mononuclear cells (PBMCs). This clonotype was obtained from a man aged 18 to 30 with type 2 diabetes. The rearrangement links TRBV9 to TRBJ2-5; possibly TRBD2 for D (6 bases). This chain's CDR3 is CASSVNGRGFQETQYF. The DNA for the CDR3 is TGTGCCAGCAGCGTAAACGGGCGGGGCTTCCAAGAGACCCAGTACTTC.